These T cell receptor beta chains were read from a single sample in a study of Graves' ophthalmopathy and Graves' hyperthyroidism. TCRdb passed the multiplex PCR reads through MiXCR, listing each CDR3 protein once. The table includes approximately 150,000 distinct CDR3 sequences, 39% detected once. Sequencing was carried out using peripheral blood. These receptors were taken from a young man with Graves' ophthalmopathy. Each CDR3 is given with its conserved first and last residue. The D gene is left open where the match is weak. Rows give clone size only sometimes, using once, few, many, or a class for an expanded clone.

j_call: TRBJ2-7
v_call: TRBV9
clone_size: many
d_call: NA
cdr3_nt: TGTGCCAGCAGCGTAGGTATCAGGTTGGGGGGGCGCGGGGACGAGCAGTACTTC
cdr3_aa: CASSVGIRLGGRGDEQYF

j_call: TRBJ1-1
v_call: TRBV6-5
clone_size: many
d_call: NA
cdr3_nt: TGTGCCAGCAGTTACTCGATAGGGGACACTGAAGCTTTCTTT
cdr3_aa: CASSYSIGDTEAFF

j_call: TRBJ1-6
v_call: TRBV7-2
clone_size: many
d_call: NA
cdr3_nt: TGTGCCAGCAGCCCAACCATCCGAGGGTGGGGCTCACCCCTCCACTTT
cdr3_aa: CASSPTIRGWGSPLHF

j_call: TRBJ2-5
v_call: TRBV29-1
clone_size: many
d_call: TRBD1
cdr3_nt: TGCAGCGTCACAATCACAGGGGCCGGTGAGACCCAGTACTTC
cdr3_aa: CSVTITGAGETQYF

j_call: TRBJ2-7
v_call: TRBV24-1
clone_size: many
d_call: TRBD1
cdr3_nt: TGTGCCACCAACAGGGCGAGGACAGGGGGCTCCGACGAGCAGTACTTC
cdr3_aa: CATNRARTGGSDEQYF

j_call: TRBJ2-4
v_call: TRBV4-2
clone_size: many
d_call: NA
cdr3_nt: TGTGCCAGCAGCAAAAGTTCTAGTGAGGGTGTAAACATTCAGTACTTC
cdr3_aa: CASSKSSSEGVNIQYF

j_call: TRBJ1-1
v_call: TRBV12-3/TRBV12-4
clone_size: many
d_call: NA
cdr3_nt: TGTGCCAGCAGTCCCCAGGGCACTGAAGCTTTCTTT
cdr3_aa: CASSPQGTEAFF

j_call: TRBJ2-2
v_call: TRBV12-3/TRBV12-4
clone_size: NA
d_call: NA
cdr3_nt: TGTGCCAGCAGTTTGCACACGAACACCGGGGAGCTGTTTTTT
cdr3_aa: CASSLHTNTGELFF

j_call: TRBJ1-1
v_call: TRBV20-1
clone_size: many
d_call: NA
cdr3_nt: TGCAGTGCTAGGGTATCCGGGATGACAGCTTTCTTT
cdr3_aa: CSARVSGMTAFF

j_call: TRBJ1-5
v_call: TRBV27
clone_size: many
d_call: NA
cdr3_nt: TGTGCCAGCAGTTTATATCAGGGCGTTAGCAATCAGCCCCAGCATTTT
cdr3_aa: CASSLYQGVSNQPQHF

j_call: TRBJ1-1
v_call: TRBV30
clone_size: many
d_call: NA
cdr3_nt: TGTGCCTGGAGACTAGTTTGGAACACTGAAGCTTTCTTT
cdr3_aa: CAWRLVWNTEAFF

j_call: TRBJ2-2
v_call: TRBV28
clone_size: NA
d_call: NA
cdr3_nt: TGTGCCAGCAGTCTAGGGTTTTCGGGGGAGGCCGGGGAGCTGTTTTTT
cdr3_aa: CASSLGFSGEAGELFF

j_call: TRBJ2-7
v_call: TRBV12-3/TRBV12-4
clone_size: many
d_call: TRBD2
cdr3_nt: TGTGCCAGCAGTCGAGCGGGATCAAAGAGCGAGCAGTACTTC
cdr3_aa: CASSRAGSKSEQYF

j_call: TRBJ2-2
v_call: TRBV11-1
clone_size: NA
d_call: TRBD2
cdr3_nt: TGTGCCAGCAGCTTACTAGCGGGATGGAACACCGGGGAGCTGTTTTTT
cdr3_aa: CASSLLAGWNTGELFF

j_call: TRBJ1-1
v_call: TRBV6-2/TRBV6-3
clone_size: many
d_call: NA
cdr3_nt: TGTGCCAGCAGTTACTCAAGGATGACCAGTCGGCGTCACCCACGGAACACTGAAGCTTTCTTT
cdr3_aa: CASSYSRMTSRRHPRNTEAFF

j_call: TRBJ2-7
v_call: TRBV28
clone_size: many
d_call: TRBD1
cdr3_nt: TGTGCCAGCAGGTCCGGGACAGGGGCTGGCTACGAGCAGTACTTC
cdr3_aa: CASRSGTGAGYEQYF

j_call: TRBJ2-4
v_call: TRBV28
clone_size: NA
d_call: NA
cdr3_nt: TGTGCCAGCAATACAGGATTGGCGGGAAACATTCAGTACTTC
cdr3_aa: CASNTGLAGNIQYF

j_call: TRBJ2-5
v_call: TRBV18
clone_size: many
d_call: NA
cdr3_nt: TGTGCCAGCTCACCTAAAGGAGGGGTTCCGACTGGAGAGACCCAGTACTTC
cdr3_aa: CASSPKGGVPTGETQYF

j_call: TRBJ2-7
v_call: TRBV6-4
clone_size: NA
d_call: NA
cdr3_nt: TGTGCCAGCAGTTTCCACCCCTACGAGCAGTACTTC
cdr3_aa: CASSFHPYEQYF

j_call: TRBJ2-7
v_call: TRBV12-3/TRBV12-4
clone_size: many
d_call: TRBD1
cdr3_nt: TGTGCCAGCAGTAACCGGGACAGGAACTCCTACGAGCAGTACTTC
cdr3_aa: CASSNRDRNSYEQYF

j_call: TRBJ1-6
v_call: TRBV6-5
clone_size: NA
d_call: NA
cdr3_nt: TGTGCCAGCAGTTACTCGAGTAGGGGGAATTCACCCCTCCACTTT
cdr3_aa: CASSYSSRGNSPLHF

j_call: TRBJ1-2
v_call: TRBV6-1
clone_size: NA
d_call: NA
cdr3_nt: TGTGCCAGCAGTGAAGCGCTCGGCAGGGGTAACTATGGCTACACCTTC
cdr3_aa: CASSEALGRGNYGYTF

j_call: TRBJ1-1
v_call: TRBV12-3/TRBV12-4
clone_size: once
d_call: TRBD1
cdr3_nt: TGTGCCAGCAGCTCGACAGGGGTGGGCACTGAAGCTTTCTTT
cdr3_aa: CASSSTGVGTEAFF

j_call: TRBJ2-4
v_call: TRBV7-3
clone_size: once
d_call: NA
cdr3_nt: TGTGCCAGCGGCCCCCGGGTGAACATTCAGTACTTC
cdr3_aa: CASGPRVNIQYF

j_call: TRBJ2-7
v_call: TRBV29-1
clone_size: many
d_call: TRBD2
cdr3_nt: TGCAGCGTCCGACTAGCGGAGGGGTCCTACGAGCAGTACTTC
cdr3_aa: CSVRLAEGSYEQYF

j_call: TRBJ1-5
v_call: TRBV6-2/TRBV6-3
clone_size: NA
d_call: NA
cdr3_nt: TGTGCCAGCAGTGACACTGGATCGTGGCCCCAGCATTTT
cdr3_aa: CASSDTGSWPQHF

j_call: TRBJ1-5
v_call: TRBV27
clone_size: many
d_call: NA
cdr3_nt: TGTGCCAGCAAGCAGGAATGGGGTAGCAATCAGCCCCAGCATTTT
cdr3_aa: CASKQEWGSNQPQHF

j_call: TRBJ2-5
v_call: TRBV19
clone_size: many
d_call: TRBD1
cdr3_nt: TGTGCCAGTATTCAGACAGGGCGGATGGAGACCCAGTACTTC
cdr3_aa: CASIQTGRMETQYF

j_call: TRBJ1-1
v_call: TRBV19
clone_size: many
d_call: NA
cdr3_nt: TGTGCCAGTAGTCCGACGGCCATGAACACTGAAGCTTTCTTT
cdr3_aa: CASSPTAMNTEAFF

j_call: TRBJ2-5
v_call: TRBV24-1
clone_size: few
d_call: NA
cdr3_nt: TGTGCCACCAGTGATCCCGGGACGGGGACCCAGTACTTC
cdr3_aa: CATSDPGTGTQYF

j_call: TRBJ1-6
v_call: TRBV27
clone_size: few
d_call: TRBD1
cdr3_nt: TGTGCCAGCAGTTTATTACCGGGACAGTATAATTCACCCCTCCACTTT
cdr3_aa: CASSLLPGQYNSPLHF

j_call: TRBJ1-5
v_call: TRBV25-1
clone_size: many
d_call: NA
cdr3_nt: TGTGCCAGCAGTGAACAGGGGTATCAGCCCCAGCATTTT
cdr3_aa: CASSEQGYQPQHF

j_call: TRBJ1-6
v_call: TRBV5-1
clone_size: many
d_call: TRBD1
cdr3_nt: TGCGCCAGCAGCTCAAACACAGGGGACGACTCACCCCTCCACTTT
cdr3_aa: CASSSNTGDDSPLHF

j_call: TRBJ2-2
v_call: TRBV25-1
clone_size: many
d_call: TRBD1
cdr3_nt: TGTGCCAGCAGGGGACAGGGTGACACCGGGGAGCTGTTTTTT
cdr3_aa: CASRGQGDTGELFF

j_call: TRBJ1-6
v_call: TRBV20-1
clone_size: NA
d_call: NA
cdr3_nt: TGCAGTGCGACATTGCAGGGTGTCAATTCACCCCTCCACTTT
cdr3_aa: CSATLQGVNSPLHF